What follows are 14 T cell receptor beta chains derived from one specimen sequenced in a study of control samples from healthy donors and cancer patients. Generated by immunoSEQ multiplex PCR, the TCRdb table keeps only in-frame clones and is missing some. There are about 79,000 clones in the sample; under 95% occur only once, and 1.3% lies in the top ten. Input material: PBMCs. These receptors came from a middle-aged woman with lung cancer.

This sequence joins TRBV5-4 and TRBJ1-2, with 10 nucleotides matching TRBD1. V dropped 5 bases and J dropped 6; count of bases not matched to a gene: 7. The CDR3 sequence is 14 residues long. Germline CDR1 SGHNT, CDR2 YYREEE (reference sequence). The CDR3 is CASRAGTGVHGYTF. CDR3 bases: TGTGCCAGCAGGGCCGGGACAGGGGTTCATGGCTACACCTTC. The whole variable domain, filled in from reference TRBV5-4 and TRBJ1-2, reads ETGVTQSPTHLIKTRGQQVTLRCSSQSGHNTVSWYQQALGQGPQFIFQYYREEENGRGNFPPRFSGLQFPNYSSELNVNALELDDSALYLCASRAGTGVHGYTFGSGTRLTVV.

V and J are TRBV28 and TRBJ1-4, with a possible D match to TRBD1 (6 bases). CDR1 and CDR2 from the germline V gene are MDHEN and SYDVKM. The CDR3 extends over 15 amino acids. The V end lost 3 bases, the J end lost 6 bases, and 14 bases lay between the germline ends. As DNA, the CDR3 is TGTGCCAGCAGTTTTTCGGGGGGGCTCCATGAAAAACTGTTTTTT. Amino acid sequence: CASSFSGGLHEKLFF.

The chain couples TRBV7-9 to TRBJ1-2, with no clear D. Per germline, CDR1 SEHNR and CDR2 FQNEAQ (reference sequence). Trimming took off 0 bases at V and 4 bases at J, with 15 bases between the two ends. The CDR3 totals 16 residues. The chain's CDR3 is CASSLAFGVKPYGYTF. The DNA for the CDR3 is TGTGCCAGCAGCTTAGCGTTTGGTGTAAAACCCTATGGCTACACCTTC.

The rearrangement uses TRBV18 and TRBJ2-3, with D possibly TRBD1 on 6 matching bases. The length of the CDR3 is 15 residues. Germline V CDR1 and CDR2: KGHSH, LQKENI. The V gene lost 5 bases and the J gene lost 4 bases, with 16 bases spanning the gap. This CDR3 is CASSATTGKADTQYF. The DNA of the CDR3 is TGTGCCAGCTCAGCCACCACAGGGAAAGCAGATACGCAGTATTTT.

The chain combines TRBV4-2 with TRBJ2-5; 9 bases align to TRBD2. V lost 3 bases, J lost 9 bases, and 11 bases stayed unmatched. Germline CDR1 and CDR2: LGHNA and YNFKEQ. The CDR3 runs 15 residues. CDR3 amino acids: CASSQGAGAGGAQYF. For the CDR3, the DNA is TGTGCCAGCAGCCAGGGGGCAGGGGCGGGAGGGGCCCAGTACTTC.

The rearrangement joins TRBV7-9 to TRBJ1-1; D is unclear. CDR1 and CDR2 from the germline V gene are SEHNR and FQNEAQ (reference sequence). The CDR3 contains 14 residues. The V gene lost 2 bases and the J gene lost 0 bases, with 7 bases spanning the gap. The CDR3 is CASSLQAMNTEAFF. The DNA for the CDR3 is TGTGCCAGCAGCTTACAGGCGATGAACACTGAAGCTTTCTTT.

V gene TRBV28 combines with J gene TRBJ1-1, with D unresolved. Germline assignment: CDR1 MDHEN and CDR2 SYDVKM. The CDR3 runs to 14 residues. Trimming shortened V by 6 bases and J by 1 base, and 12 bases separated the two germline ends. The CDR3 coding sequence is TGTGCCAGCAGCTTAAGTGAAGGGAACACTGAAGCTTTCTTT. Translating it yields CASSLSEGNTEAFF.

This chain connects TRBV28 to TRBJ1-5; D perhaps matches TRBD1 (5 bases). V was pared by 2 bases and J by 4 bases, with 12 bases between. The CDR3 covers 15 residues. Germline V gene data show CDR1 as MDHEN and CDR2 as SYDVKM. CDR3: CASSLGGLRNQPQHF. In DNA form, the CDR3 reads TGTGCCAGCAGTTTAGGGGGACTCCGTAATCAGCCCCAGCATTTT.

CDR3 in DNA: TGCGCCAGCAGCTCGGGACAGGGGGTCGGGACAGATACGCAGTATTTT. This gives the protein CASSSGQGVGTDTQYF. This chain links TRBV5-1 with TRBJ2-3; 11 positions agree with TRBD1. The length of the CDR3 is 16 residues. From germline, CDR1 is SGHRS and CDR2 YFSETQ. Losses at the gene ends were 3 bases for V and 3 bases for J; bases not matched to a gene: 6.

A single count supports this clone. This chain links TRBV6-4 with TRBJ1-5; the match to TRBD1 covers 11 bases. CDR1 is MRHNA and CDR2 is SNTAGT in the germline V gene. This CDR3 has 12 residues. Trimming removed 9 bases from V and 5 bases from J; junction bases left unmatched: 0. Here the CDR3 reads CARGQGDQPQHF. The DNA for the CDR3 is TGTGCCAGGGGACAGGGGGATCAGCCCCAGCATTTT.

The CDR3 nucleotides are TGTGCCAGCAGCCAAGTAGTGAACACTGAAGCTTTCTTT. This translates into CASSQVVNTEAFF. V is TRBV3-1 (or the pseudogene TRBV3-2) and J is TRBJ1-1; D gene unclear. V gave up 1 base and J gave up 0 bases, with 3 bases separating them. The CDR3 has 13 residues. Germline values: CDR1 LGHDT, CDR2 YNNKEL (reference sequence).

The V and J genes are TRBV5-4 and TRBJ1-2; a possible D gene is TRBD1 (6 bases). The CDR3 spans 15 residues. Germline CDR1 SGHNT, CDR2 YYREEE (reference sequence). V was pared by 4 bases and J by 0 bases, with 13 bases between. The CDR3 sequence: CASSRIGDTNYGYTF. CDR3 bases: TGTGCCAGCAGCCGAATTGGGGACACTAACTATGGCTACACCTTC.

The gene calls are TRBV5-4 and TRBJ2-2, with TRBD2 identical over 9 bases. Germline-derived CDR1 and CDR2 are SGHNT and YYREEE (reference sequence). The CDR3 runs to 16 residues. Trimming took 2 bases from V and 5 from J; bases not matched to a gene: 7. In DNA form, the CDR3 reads TGTGCCAGCAGCTTCTCAGCGGGGGGACGAACCGGGGAGCTGTTTTTT. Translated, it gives CASSFSAGGRTGELFF.

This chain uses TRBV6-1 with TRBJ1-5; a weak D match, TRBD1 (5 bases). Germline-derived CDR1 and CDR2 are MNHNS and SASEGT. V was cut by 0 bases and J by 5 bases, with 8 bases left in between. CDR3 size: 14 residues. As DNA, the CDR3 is TGTGCCAGCAGTGAAGCGGGCAGGGATCAGCCCCAGCATTTT. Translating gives CASSEAGRDQPQHF.